This TCR beta chain was recovered during a study of cytotoxic CD8 clonotypes in ibrutinib-treated CLL listed by TCRdb under 2021. Regarding the complete study: In this cohort, about 16 patients were treatment-naive and ten to eleven were relapsed/refractory, while 17 to 18 had unmutated IGHV. Partial responses were observed in about 25 patients and complete responses in 2; after a median follow-up of about 69 months, remission was maintained in 15 or so patients and progression was observed in 12. Response samples were obtained after a median of 12 months of treatment, with a range of roughly 6 to 40 months. An average of around 260,000 productive templates and around 100,000 productive rearrangements was obtained per sample. Longitudinal samples were available for about 30% of the 86 trial participants. Cryopreserved peripheral blood mononuclear cells were collected before treatment, at response, and at either disease progression or sustained remission. Patients were still on ibrutinib when every remission and progressive disease sample was collected. What the study reported, not specific to this receptor: Baseline clonality was found to be higher than that of age-matched healthy donors and was strongly correlated with circulating CD8+ T-cell counts. Clonality rose at ibrutinib response, remained stable during sustained remission, and dropped back toward baseline at progression. Public clonotypes were found to be uncommon and were observed to contract or remain stable during treatment; the increase in clonality was shown to reflect expansion of private clonotypes at ibrutinib response. Sampling times were not matched between patients in sustained remission and patients whose disease was progressing, and lymph node repertoires were not examined.

From the germline V gene, CDR1 is WSHSY and CDR2 is SAAADI. CDR3 length: 14 amino acids, cysteine to phenylalanine. Only the CDR3 part of the read is kept: 42 bases, read in frame from the first base. V has 7 bases trimmed and J has 6 bases trimmed; junction bases matching no gene number 10. Points on this clone: No cognate antigen has been identified for it. The input lacks base qualities; no much larger clone sits a single base away.

Each clonotype received, on average, approximately 9.9x coverage in deep resolution sequencing performed on a MiSeq, where the target depth lay between 1 in 1 million and 1 in 200,000 T cells. TCR beta libraries were generated with the immunoSEQ hsTCRB Kit. As for the authors' bioinformatics: ImmunoSEQ Data Assistant and ImmunoSEQ Analyzer were used for data analysis, and V, D and J genes were assigned according to IMGT definitions. Clonality was computed as one minus normalized Shannon entropy of productive rearrangement frequencies, ranging from 0 to 1. Public clonotype analysis was restricted to overrepresented clonotypes comprising at least 0.05% of each patient's repertoire. Some twelve age-matched healthy donor repertoires from immuneACCESS were used as controls for clonality. TCRdb took over this immuneACCESS table, retaining in-frame rearrangements with V and J assigned. Such tables are incomplete; in checked studies, under half of the missing clones stem from an unresolved V gene, and the remainder is unexplained. V and J calls and clone size are copied from that table; D and trimming were computed from the DNA. The sample includes under 35,000 clones, with about three quarters observed a single time. The top ten clones comprise less than 65% of the sample.

What the time point label conveys for this sample: around 25 months on ibrutinib. For TCR beta library preparation, roughly 2 micrograms of genomic DNA was extracted from cryopreserved PBMCs. Longitudinal blood samples from CLL patients on ibrutinib monotherapy underwent high-throughput TCR beta sequencing. The patients were enrolled in a single-center, open-label phase 2 trial of ibrutinib monotherapy. Sequences were derived from PBMCs, sampled after 24 months of ibrutinib treatment. The sequence was obtained from a human donor with chronic lymphocytic leukemia. In this chain, TRBV10-2 is recombined with TRBJ1-1; TRBD1 matches 8 bases in the middle. Read as DNA, the sequence is TGCGCCAGCACCGCAGGGGGCTCCCCCCCTGAAGCTTTCTTT. It codes for CASTAGGSPPEAFF.